These 6 T cell receptor beta chains were sequenced from one sample in a study of regulatory T cells in long-lasting Graves disease. Time point of the sample: newly diagnosed GD, antithyroid drugs for less than 3 months. Extracted RNA from PBMCs served as the source of the TCR library. Assembly of TCR beta libraries relied on iRepertoire HTBI primers together with Arm-PCR of CDR3 regions. In TCRdb, the multiplex PCR reads were re-called with MiXCR into one record per CDR3 protein. The data contain approximately 300,000 distinct CDR3 sequences, about 20% of them seen just once; the ten biggest clones take up about 36%. The sequences come from peripheral blood mononuclear cells (PBMCs), collected at new diagnosis, from a patient treated with antithyroid drugs. Receptors were obtained from a female donor with Graves disease.

The gene calls are TRBV20-1 and TRBJ2-5; 12 bases fit TRBD2. CDR3 length equals 15 residues. Germline assignment: CDR1 DFQATT and CDR2 SNEGSKA (reference sequence). J was trimmed by 4 bases and V by 6 bases; bases with no gene match: 9. The CDR3 loop is CSAALQGLAGETQYF. DNA of the CDR3: TGCAGTGCCGCCCTACAGGGACTAGCGGGAGAGACCCAGTACTTC.

The sample holds a few counts of this clonotype. The chain combines TRBV4-1 with TRBJ2-5; 8 nucleotides line up with TRBD2. V lost 4 bases, J lost 4 bases, and 11 bases stayed unmatched. CDR1 MGHRA and CDR2 YSYEKL come from the germline V gene. The length of the CDR3 is 16 residues. The CDR3 nucleotides read TGCGCCAGCAGCCCCCGGTCGGGAGGGATTGGAGAGACCCAGTACTTC. Amino acids: CASSPRSGGIGETQYF.

At least ten counts were recorded for this clonotype. The chain couples TRBV2 to TRBJ2-1; D not certain. The CDR3 sequence is 13 residues long. The germline V and J ends were trimmed by 1 base and 5 bases, with 6 bases remaining between them. Germline CDR1 and CDR2: SNHLY and FYNNEI. Here the CDR3 reads CASSEGWDNEQFF. The DNA for the CDR3 is TGTGCCAGCAGTGAAGGTTGGGACAATGAGCAGTTCTTC. The complete variable domain, with remaining parts taken from reference TRBV2 and TRBJ2-1, reads EPEVTQTPSHQVTQMGQEVILRCVPISNHLYFYWYRQILGQKVEFLVSFYNNEISEKSEIFDDQFSVERPDGSNFTLKIRSTKLEDSAMYFCASSEGWDNEQFFGPGTRLTVL.

The table lists this clonotype with many counts. The J gene is TRBJ1-5, the V gene TRBV2; a weak D match, TRBD1 (5 bases). Trimming shortened V by 4 bases and J by 3 bases, and 13 bases separated the two germline ends. The CDR3 has 15 residues. In germline, CDR1 is SNHLY, CDR2 FYNNEI. The CDR3 DNA reads TGTGCCAGCAGTGTGGTAGACAGCTCCAATCAGCCCCAGCATTTT. This codes for CASSVVDSSNQPQHF.

V gene TRBV2 combines with J gene TRBJ2-7; tentatively, D is TRBD1 (5 bases). Trimming left V 9 bases short and J 1 base short, with 16 bases between. CDR1 is SNHLY, CDR2 FYNNEI, per germline. This CDR3 is 14 amino acids long. The CDR3 region has the DNA TGTGCCAGTAGCATGCTGGCAGGGTCCTACGAGCAGTACTTC. This codes for CASSMLAGSYEQYF.

V is TRBV28 and J is TRBJ2-4, with D possibly matching TRBD2 (5 bases). The CDR3 is made up of 13 amino acids. Germline V gives CDR1 MDHEN, CDR2 SYDVKM. V was pared by 5 bases and J by 6 bases, with 11 bases between. This chain's CDR3 is CASSLDRGNIQYF. CDR3 coding DNA: TGTGCCAGCAGTCTTGATCGGGGAAACATTCAGTACTTC.